This T cell receptor beta chain was identified during a study of blood T cell repertoires in COVID-19. Background on the study: Whether acute or convalescent, the COVID-19 samples came from the United States, Italy and Spain. From T cells, B-cell-depleted T cells, or PBMCs came the material, which was cDNA or gDNA.

In the authors' workflow: Reference gene primer amplification in the assay estimated nucleated cell counts. TCRdb's table, derived via immunoSEQ multiplex PCR, lists solely in-frame clones and lacks some. V and J calls and clone size are those listed in that table; D and trimming were worked out from the DNA. Of some 130,000 clones detected, approximately 84% appear once; the ten largest clones hold about 18%. V lost 2 bases, J lost 7 bases, and 3 bases lay in between. The CDR3 sequence is 11 residues long. CDR1 MNHEY and CDR2 SVGAGI come from the germline V gene. The gene calls are TRBV6-5 and TRBJ2-1; D is ambiguous. The source material was peripheral blood. The receptor was derived from a woman aged 80 or older with acute or convalescent COVID-19. CDR3 region: CASSYHNEQFF. CDR3 DNA sequence: TGTGCCAGCAGTTACCATAATGAGCAGTTCTTC.